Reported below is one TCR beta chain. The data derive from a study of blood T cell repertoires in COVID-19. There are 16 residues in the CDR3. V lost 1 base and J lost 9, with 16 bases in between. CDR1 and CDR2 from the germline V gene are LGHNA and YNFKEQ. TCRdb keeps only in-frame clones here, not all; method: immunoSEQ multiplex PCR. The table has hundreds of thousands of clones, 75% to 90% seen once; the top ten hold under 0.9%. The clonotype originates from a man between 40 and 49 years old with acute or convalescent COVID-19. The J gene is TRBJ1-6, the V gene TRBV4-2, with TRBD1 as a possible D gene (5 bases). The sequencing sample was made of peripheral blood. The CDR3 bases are TGTGCCAGCAGCCAAGGGTCGGGGGGGTCGGGTTCACCCCTCCACTTT. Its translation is CASSQGSGGSGSPLHF.